The T cell receptor (beta chain) described here comes from a study of vaccination and CD4 T cells after COVID-19. For the study at large: Overlapping spike peptides of SARS-CoV-2, HCoV-NL63, HCoV-OC43 and HCoV-229E stimulated the cells. Study-level points and caveats: Within convalescent individuals, 304 out of 307 vaccine-specific clones proved to be spike mono-reactive.

The Oncomine TCR Beta short-read assay generated sequence data from the DNA of cultured CD4+ T cells. Once CD4+ T cells had been cultured, genomic DNA was extracted from them. One entry per CDR3 protein, called by TCRdb with MiXCR from the PCR reads. The sample shows about 17,000 distinct CDR3 sequences, about 46% of them seen only once. This sample's treatment: roughly ten-day PBMC culture with coronavirus spike peptide pools or control peptides (ViraFEST assay). Germline V CDR1 and CDR2: MNHEY, SVGAGI. V was shortened by 4 bases and J by 0 bases, with 13 bases between the two germline ends. The CDR3 is made up of 15 amino acids. As to this clonotype: Its target is unknown.

The chain combines TRBV6-5 with TRBJ2-7; perhaps TRBD2 as D (5 bases). The clonotype comes from a human donor who had recovered from COVID-19. This sample comprised CD4+ T cells from blood, cultured in vitro, obtained after SARS-CoV-2 vaccination. CDR3 coding DNA: TGTGCCAGCAGTTCAAAGCGGAGTTACTCCTACGAGCAGTACTTC. It is translated as CASSSKRSYSYEQYF.